The 12 T cell receptor beta chains reported below all come from one sample, sequenced in a study of blood T cell repertoires in COVID-19. Sequencing used immunoSEQ multiplex PCR; TCRdb keeps in-frame clones, though not all of them. Among about 250,000 clones listed, 70% to 90% were seen once. Sequenced sample: PBMCs or T cells enriched from blood (not recorded which). All receptors derive from a woman in her thirties who had recovered from COVID-19.

This clone was observed a handful of times. The gene calls are TRBV29-1 and TRBJ1-2; 9 nucleotides align to TRBD1. V trimming: 4 bases; J trimming: 8 bases; junction bases outside the gene matches: 2. In germline, CDR1 is SQVTM, CDR2 ANQGSEA. This CDR3 is 11 amino acids long. In DNA form, the CDR3 reads TGCAGCGTTGGGACAGGGGACGGCTACACCTTC. This encodes CSVGTGDGYTF. Full variable domain (outside the CDR3, taken from reference TRBV29-1 and TRBJ1-2): SAVISQKPSRDICQRGTSLTIQCQVDSQVTMMFWYRQQPGQSLTLIATANQGSEATYESGFVIDKFPISRPNLTFSTLTVSNMSPEDSSIYLCSVGTGDGYTFGSGTRLTVV.

V usage is TRBV3-1 (or the pseudogene TRBV3-2) and J usage is TRBJ2-7; 13 bases map to TRBD2. The CDR3 sequence is 15 residues long. Unmatched junction bases numbered 3, after V lost 4 bases and J lost 3 bases. Per the germline V gene, CDR1 is LGHDT and CDR2 is YNNKEL (reference sequence). In DNA form, the CDR3 reads TGTGCCAGCAGCCCCGGGACTAGCGGGAACTACGAGCAGTACTTC. Translated: CASSPGTSGNYEQYF.

This chain connects TRBV27 to TRBJ1-1, with 7 nucleotides matching TRBD1. Looked up from germline, CDR1 is MNHEY and CDR2 is SMNVEV (reference sequence). The CDR3 spans 14 residues. With 6 bases clipped from V and 6 bases from J, the junction kept 10 bases outside the gene matches. This CDR3 is CASRKGGRWAEAFF. The CDR3 DNA reads TGTGCCAGCAGGAAAGGGGGCAGGTGGGCTGAAGCTTTCTTT.

The chain links TRBV18 to TRBJ1-2, with D uncertain. Trimming removed 6 bases from V and 4 bases from J, with 18 bases in between. Germline V gene sequence: CDR1 KGHSH, CDR2 LQKENI. The CDR3 spans 15 residues. DNA of the CDR3: TGTGCCAGCTCCCCGGCGGGAAGGGCGGTCTATGGCTACACCTTC. It specifies CASSPAGRAVYGYTF. Full variable domain (outside the CDR3, taken from reference TRBV18 and TRBJ1-2): NAGVMQNPRHLVRRRGQEARLRCSPMKGHSHVYWYRQLPEEGLKFMVYLQKENIIDESGMPKERFSAEFPKEGPSILRIQQVVRGDSAAYFCASSPAGRAVYGYTFGSGTRLTVV.

V usage is TRBV27 and J usage is TRBJ2-2; 8 bases fit TRBD2. The CDR3 is 16 residues long. CDR1 is MNHEY, CDR2 SMNVEV, per germline (reference sequence). With V trimmed by 6 bases and J by 6 bases, 12 bases remained unmatched. The CDR3 protein is CASRPTPAGAPGELFF. The CDR3, as DNA: TGTGCCAGCAGACCAACGCCAGCGGGGGCGCCCGGGGAGCTGTTTTTT.

V is TRBV25-1 and J is TRBJ1-2, with 7 bases matching TRBD1. The CDR3 has 13 amino acids. The germline V gene has CDR1 MGHDK and CDR2 SYGVNS. V lost 4 bases and J lost 8; bases outside the gene matches: 7. CDR3 coding DNA: TGTGCCAGCAGTGTAAAAGACAGGGAAGGCTACACCTTC. Amino acids: CASSVKDREGYTF.

This chain links TRBV27 with TRBJ1-6, with D possibly TRBD1 on 5 matching bases. Trimming took 4 bases from V and 5 from J, leaving 12 bases between them. This CDR3 spans 15 amino acids. The germline V gene encodes CDR1 MNHEY and CDR2 SMNVEV (reference sequence). The CDR3 loop is CASSYGGRDNSPLHF. For the CDR3, the DNA is TGTGCCAGCAGTTACGGGGGTCGGGATAATTCACCCCTCCACTTT.

The genes are TRBV27 and TRBJ2-7; 8 bases are a match to TRBD2. The CDR3 extends over 21 amino acids. Germline CDR1 reads MNHEY; CDR2 reads SMNVEV (reference sequence). The V segment lost 2 bases and the J segment 3 bases; nucleotides outside the gene matches: 24. Here the CDR3 DNA reads TGTGCCAGCAGTTTAAGGGCAGTTCGGCTGTCGGCTAGCGGGTCCTACTACGAGCAGTACTTC. This encodes CASSLRAVRLSASGSYYEQYF.

This clone was detected ten times or more. V gene TRBV5-1 combines with J gene TRBJ2-7; 14 bases align to TRBD2. CDR3 length equals 15 residues. Losses at the gene ends were 6 bases for V and 5 bases for J; bases not matched to a gene: 7. Germline lookup yields CDR1 SGHRS and CDR2 YFSETQ. The CDR3 DNA reads as TGCGCCAGCACGTCGGGACTAGCGGGGGTTAACGAGCAGTACTTC. Its protein is CASTSGLAGVNEQYF.

In DNA form, the CDR3 reads TGTGCCAGCAGTCCCGGAGATAGGTGGGAGACCCAGTACTTC. This codes for CASSPGDRWETQYF. This chain connects TRBV6-5 to TRBJ2-5; D is uncertain. Looked up from germline, CDR1 is MNHEY and CDR2 is SVGAGI. CDR3 length equals 14 residues. V was pared by 5 bases and J by 5 bases, with 15 bases between.

The chain uses TRBV20-1 and TRBJ1-4; no clear D. Trimming pared 3 bases from V and 4 bases from J, leaving 9 bases between. CDR1 and CDR2 (germline): DFQATT, SNEGSKA (reference sequence). The CDR3 is 13 residues long. CDR3 in DNA: TGCAGTGCTAGTCGGGTCAATAATGAAAAACTGTTTTTT. The encoded protein is CSASRVNNEKLFF.

The chain carries TRBV24-1 and TRBJ1-2, with D possibly being TRBD1 (5 bases). With 1 base removed from V and 5 bases from J, the gap between germline ends came to 7 bases. From germline, CDR1 is KGHDR and CDR2 SFDVKD. This CDR3 spans 13 amino acids. The chain's CDR3 is CATSDLGEYGYTF. CDR3 coding DNA: TGTGCCACCAGTGATTTAGGGGAATATGGCTACACCTTC.